This passage covers 15 T cell receptor beta chains from one sample sequenced in a study of CD8 T cells in ankylosing spondylitis. TCRdb reprocessed the 5' RACE reads with MiXCR, giving one entry per CDR3 protein. The repertoire includes just over 300,000 distinct CDR3 sequences, around 21% of them detected once, and roughly 3.6% sits in the top ten. The sequenced sample consisted of blood, either unsorted or a sorted T cell fraction (not recorded which). The source of these receptors is a female donor with ankylosing spondylitis or in good health (not recorded which).

The chain uses TRBV29-1 and TRBJ2-3, with D unresolved. Germline V gene data show CDR1 as SQVTM and CDR2 as ANQGSEA. The CDR3 runs to 14 residues. V was trimmed by 1 base and J by 4 bases, leaving 12 bases between them. The chain's CDR3 is CSVEGVLSPDTQYF. The CDR3 DNA follows: TGCAGCGTTGAAGGGGTCCTATCGCCAGATACGCAGTATTTT.

This clonotype came up many times. The J gene is TRBJ2-1, the V gene TRBV29-1, with a possible D match to TRBD2 (7 bases). Trimming left V 7 bases short and J 5 bases short, with 27 bases between. The CDR3 totals 17 residues. CDR1 SQVTM and CDR2 ANQGSEA come from the germline V gene. This CDR3 reads CSATNPGGLSGNNEQFF. The CDR3 bases are TGCAGCGCCACGAATCCGGGGGGCCTTAGTGGGAACAATGAGCAGTTCTTC.

The V and J genes are TRBV12-3 or TRBV12-4 and TRBJ1-2, with D maybe TRBD1 (6 bases). The V end was cut by 2 bases, the J end by 8 bases, with 12 bases between. The CDR3 contains 13 residues. CDR3 nucleotides: TGTGCCAGCAGTTTATTGGGACAACGGGGCTACACCTTC. This translates into CASSLLGQRGYTF.

A few counts support this clonotype. The chain links TRBV20-1 to TRBJ2-3, with D possibly TRBD2 on 5 matching bases. Germline V gene lookup returns CDR1 DFQATT and CDR2 SNEGSKA (reference sequence). The V and J ends lost 4 bases and 5 bases respectively, with 16 bases between them. The length of the CDR3 is 14 residues. CDR3 region: CSATRPGKGDTQYF. CDR3 sequence (DNA): TGCAGTGCTACCCGTCCGGGAAAAGGAGATACGCAGTATTTT.

This chain links TRBV6-5 with TRBJ1-1; tentatively, D is TRBD1 (5 bases). Germline values: CDR1 MNHEY, CDR2 SVGAGI. This CDR3 is 13 amino acids long. V was shortened by 2 bases and J by 1 base, with 5 bases between the two germline ends. The chain's CDR3 is CASSYDRNTEAFF. In DNA form, the CDR3 reads TGTGCCAGCAGTTACGACAGGAACACTGAAGCTTTCTTT.

The chain carries TRBV20-1 and TRBJ2-3, with 7 bases matching TRBD2. Germline V gene sequence: CDR1 DFQATT, CDR2 SNEGSKA (reference sequence). V lost 5 bases to trimming and J lost 3 bases; unmatched junction nucleotides: 8. The CDR3 sequence is 14 residues long. CDR3 DNA: TGCAGTGCTTACAAGCGGGGAGGGACAGATACGCAGTATTTT. Translation gives CSAYKRGGTDTQYF.

This clonotype was counted only a few times. The chain links TRBV2 to TRBJ2-3; D tentatively fits TRBD1 or TRBD2 (5 bases each). This CDR3 spans 17 amino acids. With 8 bases removed from V and 1 base from J, the gap between germline ends came to 22 bases. Germline V lookup: CDR1 SNHLY, CDR2 FYNNEI. The CDR3 coding sequence is TGTGCCAGCGAGGGGTTCGCGGGTTTAGGGCGCACAGATACGCAGTATTTT. This translates into CASEGFAGLGRTDTQYF.

This clonotype was picked up many times. J is TRBJ2-2 and V is TRBV20-1; 11 positions match TRBD1. This CDR3 has 15 amino acids. The V segment lost 5 bases and the J segment 5 bases; nucleotides outside the gene matches: 7. Germline CDR1 is DFQATT and CDR2 is SNEGSKA (reference sequence). CDR3 sequence (DNA): TGCAGTGCTGAGGCGGGGACAGGGGGAACCGGGGAGCTGTTTTTT. Amino acid sequence: CSAEAGTGGTGELFF.

V is TRBV20-1 and J is TRBJ2-1; D not resolved. The germline CDR1 and CDR2 sequences are DFQATT and SNEGSKA (reference sequence). V was cut by 0 bases and J by 7 bases, with 13 bases left in between. The CDR3 is 14 residues long. The DNA for the CDR3 is TGCAGTGCTAGAGATCTAGAAAAGTATAATGAGCAGTTCTTC. Translated, it gives CSARDLEKYNEQFF.

This chain connects TRBV15 to TRBJ1-4; D is perhaps TRBD1 (5 bases). Germline loops: CDR1 LNHNV, CDR2 YYDKDF (reference sequence). V lost 7 bases to trimming and J lost 6 bases, with 15 bases between them. The CDR3 sequence is 14 residues long. CDR3 loop: CATKGPGGDEKLFF. The DNA for the CDR3 is TGTGCCACCAAAGGTCCGGGGGGGGATGAAAAACTGTTTTTT.

This clonotype was observed a few times. The chain has TRBV5-1 and TRBJ2-1; TRBD2 matches at 12 bases. This CDR3 spans 16 amino acids. V shed 2 bases and J 4 bases; nucleotides not matched to a gene: 4. Germline loops: CDR1 SGHRS, CDR2 YFSETQ. The CDR3 spells CASSFLLAGGYNEQFF. CDR3 sequence (DNA): TGCGCCAGCAGCTTTTTACTAGCGGGGGGATACAATGAGCAGTTCTTC.

A note on this clonotype: It is likely a read error, because the conserved phenylalanine at the end of the CDR3 is missing. The chain carries TRBV20-1 and TRBJ2-3; D is perhaps TRBD2 (6 bases). V was clipped by 3 bases and J by 4 bases, with 20 bases between them. The germline V gene encodes CDR1 DFQATT and CDR2 SNEGSKA (reference sequence). This CDR3 has 16 amino acids. CDR3 protein: CSASSAGYPTADTQYS. The DNA of the CDR3 is TGCAGTGCTAGTTCCGCGGGATACCCAACGGCAGATACGCAGTATTCT.

J is TRBJ1-5 and V is TRBV6-1; 11 positions match TRBD1. The CDR3 extends over 15 amino acids. Germline-derived CDR1 and CDR2 are MNHNS and SASEGT. The V segment lost 6 bases and the J segment 7 bases; nucleotides outside the gene matches: 8. In DNA form, the CDR3 reads TGTGCCAGCAGCCTGGACAGGGGGCTAGGGCAGCCCCAGCATTTT. Its protein product is CASSLDRGLGQPQHF.

This clonotype was seen a few times. Written as DNA, the CDR3 is TGCGCCAGCAGTGATGCGACAGGGGCTGACTATGGCTACACCTTC. Its translation is CASSDATGADYGYTF. The chain employs TRBV10-1 and TRBJ1-2; 8 bases align to TRBD1. CDR3 length: 15 residues. Germline assignment: CDR1 WNHNN and CDR2 SYGVQD (reference sequence). V dropped 3 bases and J dropped 3; count of bases not matched to a gene: 6.

The rearrangement joins TRBV7-2 to TRBJ2-7; maybe TRBD2 (5 bases). This CDR3 contains 13 residues. CDR1 SGHTA and CDR2 FQGNSA come from the germline V gene. V was pared by 3 bases and J by 6 bases, with 12 bases between. CDR3 region: CASSFQIGGEQYF. The CDR3, as DNA: TGTGCCAGCAGCTTCCAAATCGGAGGCGAGCAGTACTTC.